This T cell receptor (beta chain) originates from a study of blood T cell repertoires in COVID-19. Data came from immunoSEQ multiplex PCR; TCRdb stores just in-frame clones and leaves some out. The sample holds 300,000 to 400,000 clones, around 86% seen once. Study members were between roughly 18 and 90 years old and lived in approximately 25 US regions. Trimming cost V 6 bases and J 1 base, with 9 bases left between them. From germline, CDR1 is MRHNA and CDR2 SNTAGT. CDR3 length equals 14 residues. The sample was PBMCs or T cells enriched from blood (not recorded which). The receptor comes from a middle-aged woman with acute COVID-19. The V call is TRBV6-4, the J call TRBJ2-2, with a weak D call TRBD1 (5 bases). This CDR3 is CASRGQMNTGELFF. The CDR3 DNA reads as TGTGCCAGCAGAGGACAAATGAACACCGGGGAGCTGTTTTTT.